This T cell receptor (beta chain) emerged from a study of cytomegalovirus exposure and HLA in healthy donors. Study details: In a previous analysis, approximately 110 million unique TCR beta sequences were found from roughly 180 million T cells. The study placed 70% to 90% of its 398 genotyped donors in the Caucasian-associated ancestry cluster.

In the PCR, 60 Vbeta and 13 Jbeta primers were used. Produced via immunoSEQ multiplex PCR; TCRdb's table is partial and in-frame only. The table lists roughly 130,000 clones, less than 75% of them singletons, with 2.1% in the top ten. This clone was seen a handful of times. In germline, CDR1 is SGHRS, CDR2 YFSETQ. The CDR3 loop spans 14 amino acids. V lost 3 bases, J lost 0 bases, and 8 bases lay in between. All the people who gave samples were healthy bone marrow donors. Donors had nominal health at sampling but likely had unrecorded immune exposures. The chain carries TRBV5-1 and TRBJ2-3; a possible D gene is TRBD1 (7 bases). The TCR sequence derives from a middle-aged woman in good health and CMV-seropositive. Sequencing was carried out using PBMCs. The CDR3 protein is CASSSGGSTDTQYF. CDR3 in DNA: TGCGCCAGCAGCTCAGGGGGGAGCACAGATACGCAGTATTTT.